The source of this TCR beta chain is a study of T cell responses to AZD1222 COVID-19 vaccine (dated by TCRdb to the early 2020s). Background for the entire study: AZD1222 recipients with second doses at about 4 weeks or about 12 weeks were pooled, because spike-specific TCR depth and breadth did not differ between schedules. TCR sequencing covered approximately 230 trial participants: 207 given two doses of AZD1222 and 26 given two doses of MenACWY control vaccine. Trial participants were enrolled by age into subgroups of 18-55, 56-69 and 70-plus years, and around 140, 26 and 57 TCR-sequenced participants, respectively, were included in these subgroups.

The CDR3 regions of human TCRbeta chains were subjected to immunosequencing. Concerning the study's data processing: TCRs in the repertoires were matched against a reference library of SARS-CoV-2-specific TCRs that had been generated with the MIRA antigen-specificity platform. Breadth was defined as the fraction of unique TCRs that were SARS-CoV-2-associated. Depth was defined as the fraction of total T cells that were SARS-CoV-2-associated. Using the MIRA data, every spike-specific TCR was mapped to the spike region that the TCR reacted to and assigned to either a CD4 or a CD8 class. Log10-transformed breadth and depth values were compared by one-way ANOVA with Sidak's multiple comparisons tests. Drawn from immuneACCESS, this table holds only the in-frame rearrangements with V and J called that TCRdb kept. Clones are partly lost; checked studies trace under half to an unresolved V gene and leave the rest unexplained. Clone size and the V and J calls come from that table; the DNA yielded D and trimming. The table for this sample lists 100,000 or so clones; 91% of them were counted only once. The top ten clones comprise 4% to 5% of the sample.

As concerns this clone: It lacks a known antigen. Within one base of it there is no much larger clone, and no base qualities were kept.

General findings and caveats noted by the study authors: Reportedly, almost half of the unique spike-specific TCRs recognized epitopes lying outside the regions that are mutated in the B.1.351 and B.1.1.7 variants. Spike-specific TCR breadth and depth rose significantly after two AZD1222 doses compared with day 0 and with MenACWY recipients. Conclusions about previously exposed vaccinees were limited because only 6 or 7 AZD1222 recipients were SARS-CoV-2 seropositive at baseline. Most participants were white British and females outnumbered males, and the authors suggested that clonal diversity may have been underestimated. The whole spike protein was spanned by vaccine-associated CD4 TCRs, and dominant responses were seen in regions 160-218 and 743-854. The 56-69-year group was small, and its depth increase did not reach significance, likely because of low power. Because no day 14 peak-response samples were available, the repertoires could be characterized only after the peak T cell response.

The intended sense of this specimen's time point label: baseline before first vaccination. Samples from vaccinated people were obtained from the UK trials COV001 and COV002, which included a single-blind randomized controlled phase 2/3 trial of AZD1222 (ChAdOx1 nCoV-19) in healthy adults. For TCRbeta chain sequencing, PBMC samples from trial participants were taken at day 0 and at day 28 after the second dose. The V end gives up 4 bases and the J end 7 bases, leaving 4 bases in the junction not matched to a gene. The CDR3, from cysteine to phenylalanine, totals 16 residues. Only CDR3 DNA is held: 48 bases, read in frame from base 1. CDR1 is given as MGHRA and CDR2 as YSYEKL, both from the germline V gene.

The rearranged segments are TRBV4-1 and TRBJ2-1; 16 bases in the junction line up with TRBD2. The receptor was derived from an adult in good health. The sequences come from peripheral blood, collected on day 0 of AZD1222 vaccination. The DNA sequence reads TGCGCCAGCAGCCCGGGACTAGCGGGGGGGCGAAATGAGCAGTTCTTC. It specifies CASSPGLAGGRNEQFF.